This TCR beta chain was captured in a study of T cell repertoires in aging, cancer and after chemotherapy. Overall study results and limits: Median generation probability rose over the chemotherapy interval in each cancer cohort, suggesting rebound thymic output. Healthy donors lost TCR diversity with age mainly through richness, cancer patients through richness and evenness.

The V and J ends lost 4 bases and 3 bases respectively, with 10 bases between them. Germline V gene sequence: CDR1 SGHNT, CDR2 YYREEE (reference sequence). The CDR3 is 13 residues long. The template was genomic DNA from peripheral blood, not RNA. TRB rearrangements spanning V, D and J were amplified using mixed TRB-A/B primers. TCRdb re-called the multiplex PCR reads through MiXCR, storing one row per CDR3 protein. Seen here are 9,000 to 9,500 distinct CDR3 sequences, around a third observed once, and the top ten hold approximately 3.5%. This clonotype was observed a few times. Its cognate antigen is unknown.

Sequencing used blood. This sequence originates from a human donor in good health. The V call is TRBV5-4, the J call TRBJ1-2; D is perhaps TRBD1 (6 bases). The CDR3 protein is CASSPRQDYGYTF. The CDR3 bases are TGTGCCAGCAGCCCTCGACAGGACTATGGCTACACCTTC.